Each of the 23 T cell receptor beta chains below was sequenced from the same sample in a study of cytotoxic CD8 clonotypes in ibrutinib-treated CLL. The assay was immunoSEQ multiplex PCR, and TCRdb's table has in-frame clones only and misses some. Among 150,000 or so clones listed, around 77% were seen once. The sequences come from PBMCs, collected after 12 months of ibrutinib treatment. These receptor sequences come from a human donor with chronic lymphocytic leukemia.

The CDR3 nucleotides read TGTGCCAGCAGTCATCAACTGGGACAGTTGTATGGCTACACCTTC. This gives the protein CASSHQLGQLYGYTF. The chain uses TRBV28 and TRBJ1-2; TRBD1 matches 7 bases. The CDR3 runs 15 residues. V was pared by 5 bases and J by 5 bases, with 11 bases of the junction left unmatched. Germline CDR1 and CDR2: MDHEN and SYDVKM.

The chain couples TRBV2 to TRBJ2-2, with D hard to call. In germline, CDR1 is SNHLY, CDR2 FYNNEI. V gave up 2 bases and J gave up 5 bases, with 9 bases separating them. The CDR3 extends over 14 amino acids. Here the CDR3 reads CASSENRWTGELFF. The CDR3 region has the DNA TGTGCCAGCAGTGAAAATCGGTGGACCGGGGAGCTGTTTTTT. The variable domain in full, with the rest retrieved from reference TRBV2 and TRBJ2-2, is EPEVTQTPSHQVTQMGQEVILRCVPISNHLYFYWYRQILGQKVEFLVSFYNNEISEKSEIFDDQFSVERPDGSNFTLKIRSTKLEDSAMYFCASSENRWTGELFFGEGSRLTVL.

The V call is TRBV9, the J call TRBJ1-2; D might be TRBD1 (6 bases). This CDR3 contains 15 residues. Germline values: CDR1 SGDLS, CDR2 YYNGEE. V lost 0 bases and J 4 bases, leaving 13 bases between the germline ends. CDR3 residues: CASSVVEGDPYGYTF. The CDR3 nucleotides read TGTGCCAGCAGCGTAGTTGAGGGGGACCCCTATGGCTACACCTTC.

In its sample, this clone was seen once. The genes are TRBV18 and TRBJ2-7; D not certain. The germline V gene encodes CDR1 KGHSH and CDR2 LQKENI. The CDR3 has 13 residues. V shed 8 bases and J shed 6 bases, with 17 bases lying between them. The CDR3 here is CASKRASLGEQYF. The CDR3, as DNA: TGTGCCAGCAAACGGGCCTCGTTAGGCGAGCAGTACTTC.

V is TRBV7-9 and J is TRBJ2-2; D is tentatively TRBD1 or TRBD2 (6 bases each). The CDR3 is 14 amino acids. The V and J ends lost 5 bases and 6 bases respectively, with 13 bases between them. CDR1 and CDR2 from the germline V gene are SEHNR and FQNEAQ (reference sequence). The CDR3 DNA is TGTGCCAGCAGCATAGTCGGGGGCCCCGGGGAGCTGTTTTTT. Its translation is CASSIVGGPGELFF.

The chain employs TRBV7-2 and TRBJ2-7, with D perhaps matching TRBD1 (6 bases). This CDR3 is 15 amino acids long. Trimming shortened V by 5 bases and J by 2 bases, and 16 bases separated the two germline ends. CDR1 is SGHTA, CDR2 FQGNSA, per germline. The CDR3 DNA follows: TGTGCCAGCAGCATCAAATTACAGGGTCCCTACGAGCAGTACTTC. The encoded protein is CASSIKLQGPYEQYF. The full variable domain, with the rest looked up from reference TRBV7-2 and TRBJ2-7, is GAGVSQSPSNKVTEKGKDVELRCDPISGHTALYWYRQSLGQGLEFLIYFQGNSAPDKSGLPSDRFSAERTGGSVSTLTIQRTQQEDSAVYLCASSIKLQGPYEQYFGPGTRLTVT.

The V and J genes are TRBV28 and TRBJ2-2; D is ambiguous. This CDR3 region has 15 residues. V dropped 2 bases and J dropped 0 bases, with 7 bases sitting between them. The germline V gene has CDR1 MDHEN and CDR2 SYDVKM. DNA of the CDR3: TGTGCCAGCAGTTTAGGATCAGCGAACACCGGGGAGCTGTTTTTT. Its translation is CASSLGSANTGELFF.

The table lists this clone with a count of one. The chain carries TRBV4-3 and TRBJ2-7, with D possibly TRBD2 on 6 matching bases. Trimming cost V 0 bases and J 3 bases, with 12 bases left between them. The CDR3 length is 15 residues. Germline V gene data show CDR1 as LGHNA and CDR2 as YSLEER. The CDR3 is CASSQDWAGFYEQYF. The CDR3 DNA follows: TGCGCCAGCAGCCAAGATTGGGCGGGATTCTACGAGCAGTACTTC.

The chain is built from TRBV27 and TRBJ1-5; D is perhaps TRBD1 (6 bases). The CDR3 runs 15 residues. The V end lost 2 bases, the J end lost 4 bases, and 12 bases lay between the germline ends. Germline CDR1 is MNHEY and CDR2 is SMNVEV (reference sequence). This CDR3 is CASSLTGKVNQPQHF. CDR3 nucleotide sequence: TGTGCCAGCAGTTTAACAGGGAAGGTTAATCAGCCCCAGCATTTT.

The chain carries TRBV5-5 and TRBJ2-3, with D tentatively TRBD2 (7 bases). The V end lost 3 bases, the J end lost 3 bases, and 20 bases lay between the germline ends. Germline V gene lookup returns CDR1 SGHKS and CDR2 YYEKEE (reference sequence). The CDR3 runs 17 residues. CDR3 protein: CASSSLWGGAKTDTQYF. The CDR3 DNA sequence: TGTGCCAGCAGCTCCCTATGGGGGGGGGCAAAAACAGATACGCAGTATTTT.

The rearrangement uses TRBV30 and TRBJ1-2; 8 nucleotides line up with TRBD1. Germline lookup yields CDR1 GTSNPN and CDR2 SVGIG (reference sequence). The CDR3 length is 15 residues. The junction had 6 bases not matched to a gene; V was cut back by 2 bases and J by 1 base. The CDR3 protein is CAWSRRGQGNYGYTF. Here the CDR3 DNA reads TGTGCCTGGAGTAGGCGTGGACAGGGTAACTATGGCTACACCTTC.

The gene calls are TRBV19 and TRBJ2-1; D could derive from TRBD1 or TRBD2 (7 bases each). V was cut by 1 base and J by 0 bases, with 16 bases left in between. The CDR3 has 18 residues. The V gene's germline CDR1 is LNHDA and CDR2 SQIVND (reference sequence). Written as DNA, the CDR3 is TGTGCCAGTAGTATAGCTTCAGGGGGGGTTAGCTCCTACAATGAGCAGTTCTTC. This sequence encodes CASSIASGGVSSYNEQFF. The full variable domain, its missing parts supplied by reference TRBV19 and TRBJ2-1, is DGGITQSPKYLFRKEGQNVTLSCEQNLNHDAMYWYRQDPGQGLRLIYYSQIVNDFQKGDIAEGYSVSREKKESFPLTVTSAQKNPTAFYLCASSIASGGVSSYNEQFFGPGTRLTVL.

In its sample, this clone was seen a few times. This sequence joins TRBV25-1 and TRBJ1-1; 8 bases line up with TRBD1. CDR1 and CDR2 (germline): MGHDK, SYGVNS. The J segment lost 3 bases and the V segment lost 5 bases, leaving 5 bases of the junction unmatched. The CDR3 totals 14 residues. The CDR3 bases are TGTGCCAGCAGTTATTCAGGGGGCGACACTGAAGCTTTCTTT. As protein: CASSYSGGDTEAFF.

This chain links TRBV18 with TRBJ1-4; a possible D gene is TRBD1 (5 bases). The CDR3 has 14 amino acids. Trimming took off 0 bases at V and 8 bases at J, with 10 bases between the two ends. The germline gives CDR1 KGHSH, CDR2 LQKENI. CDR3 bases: TGTGCCAGCTCACCACCGCAGAAGGGGGAAAAACTGTTTTTT. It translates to CASSPPQKGEKLFF.

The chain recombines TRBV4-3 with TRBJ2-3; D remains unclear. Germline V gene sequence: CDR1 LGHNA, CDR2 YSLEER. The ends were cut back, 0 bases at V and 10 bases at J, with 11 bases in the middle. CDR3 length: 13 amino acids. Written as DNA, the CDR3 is TGCGCCAGCAGCCAAGATAATCTGGGTGCGCAGTATTTT. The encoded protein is CASSQDNLGAQYF.

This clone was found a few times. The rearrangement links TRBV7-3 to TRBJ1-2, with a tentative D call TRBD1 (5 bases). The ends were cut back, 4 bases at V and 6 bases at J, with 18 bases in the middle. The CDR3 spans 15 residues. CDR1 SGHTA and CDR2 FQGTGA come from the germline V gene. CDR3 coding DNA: TGTGCCAGCAGCTACCCCGGGACGGCCGATAATGGCTACACCTTC. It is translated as CASSYPGTADNGYTF.

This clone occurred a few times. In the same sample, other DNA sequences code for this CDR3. CDR3 DNA: TGTGCCAGCAGCCTCGGACCTTCCTACGAGCAGTACTTC. It codes for CASSLGPSYEQYF. This chain joins TRBV6-5 and TRBJ2-7, with unresolved D. Between the trimmed V and J ends, which lost 6 bases and 1 base, there was a span of 10 bases. Per the germline V gene, CDR1 is MNHEY and CDR2 is SVGAGI. The CDR3 is 13 amino acids.

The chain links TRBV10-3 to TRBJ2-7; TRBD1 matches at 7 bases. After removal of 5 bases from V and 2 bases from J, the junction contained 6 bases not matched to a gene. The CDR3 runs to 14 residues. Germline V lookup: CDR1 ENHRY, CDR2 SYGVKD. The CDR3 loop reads CAISKGAPTYEQYF. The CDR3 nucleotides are TGTGCCATCAGTAAGGGGGCGCCCACCTACGAGCAGTACTTC.

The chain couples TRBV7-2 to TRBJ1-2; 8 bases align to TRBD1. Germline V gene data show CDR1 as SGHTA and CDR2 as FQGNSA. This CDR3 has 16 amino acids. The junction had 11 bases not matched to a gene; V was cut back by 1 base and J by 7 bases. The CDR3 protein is CASSLVGTGSPGGYTF. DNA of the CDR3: TGTGCCAGCAGCTTAGTAGGGACAGGCTCCCCAGGTGGCTACACCTTC.

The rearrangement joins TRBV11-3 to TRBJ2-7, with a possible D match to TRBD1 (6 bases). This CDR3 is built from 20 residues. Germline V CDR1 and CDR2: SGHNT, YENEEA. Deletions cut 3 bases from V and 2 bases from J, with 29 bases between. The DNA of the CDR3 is TGTGCCAGCAGCTTTAGGACGATAGGAATCGGACAGCGCATACCCTACGAGCAGTACTTC. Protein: CASSFRTIGIGQRIPYEQYF. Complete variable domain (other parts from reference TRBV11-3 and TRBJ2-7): EAGVVQSPRYKIIEKKQPVAFWCNPISGHNTLYWYLQNLGQGPELLIRYENEEAVDDSQLPKDRFSAERLKGVDSTLKIQPAELGDSAVYLCASSFRTIGIGQRIPYEQYFGPGTRLTVT.

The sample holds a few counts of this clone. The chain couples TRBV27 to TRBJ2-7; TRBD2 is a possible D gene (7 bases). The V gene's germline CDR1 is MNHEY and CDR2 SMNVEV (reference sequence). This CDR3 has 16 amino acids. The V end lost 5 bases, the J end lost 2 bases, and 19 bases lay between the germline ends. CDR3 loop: CASSIGRGAGTYEQYF. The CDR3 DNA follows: TGTGCCAGCAGTATCGGACGGGGGGCTGGAACCTACGAGCAGTACTTC.

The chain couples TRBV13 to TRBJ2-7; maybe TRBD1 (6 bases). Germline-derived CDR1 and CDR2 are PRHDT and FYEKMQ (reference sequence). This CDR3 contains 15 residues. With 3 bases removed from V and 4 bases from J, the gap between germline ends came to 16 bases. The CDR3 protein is CASSFTGKRVYEQYF. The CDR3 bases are TGTGCCAGCAGCTTCACAGGGAAACGGGTGTACGAGCAGTACTTC.

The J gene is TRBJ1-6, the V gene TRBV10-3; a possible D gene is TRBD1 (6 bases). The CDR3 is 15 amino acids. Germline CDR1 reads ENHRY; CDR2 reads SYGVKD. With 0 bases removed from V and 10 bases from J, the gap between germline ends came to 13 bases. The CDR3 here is CAISESGGGQSPLHF. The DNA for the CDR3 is TGTGCCATCAGTGAGTCTGGGGGGGGGCAATCACCCCTCCACTTT.